This is a list of T cell receptor beta chains from one sample in a study of T cell clones after liver transplantation. Generated by immunoSEQ multiplex PCR, the TCRdb table keeps only in-frame clones and is missing some. The top ten hold 2.8% of the sample, which has over 55,000 clones, 70% seen once. The sequencing here drew on CD4+ T cells from blood, taken at the approximately 15-month timepoint. These receptors all come from a human patient who received a liver transplant. T cells may partly derive from the graft donor. The CDR3 runs from the conserved cysteine through the conserved F or W. The D gene is left open where the match is weak. A row's size may be missing; if present it is once, few, many or a size class.

j_call: TRBJ1-1
d_call: NA
v_call: TRBV30
clone_size: NA
cdr3_nt: TGTGCCTGGACTTTCCAATTGGGTACTGAAGCTTTCTTT
cdr3_aa: CAWTFQLGTEAFF

j_call: TRBJ1-5
d_call: TRBD1
v_call: TRBV27
clone_size: NA
cdr3_nt: TGTGCCAGCAGATCACCCGGGACAGGGAATCAGCCCCAGCATTTT
cdr3_aa: CASRSPGTGNQPQHF

j_call: TRBJ1-5
d_call: NA
v_call: TRBV2
clone_size: NA
cdr3_nt: TGTGCCAGCAGTAGTGCAGGCGATAGCAATCAGCCCCAGCATTTT
cdr3_aa: CASSSAGDSNQPQHF

j_call: TRBJ2-2
d_call: NA
v_call: TRBV4-2
clone_size: NA
cdr3_nt: TGTGCCAGCAGCCAGGACAGAATGAACACCGGGGAGCTGTTTTTT
cdr3_aa: CASSQDRMNTGELFF

j_call: TRBJ2-3
d_call: NA
v_call: TRBV7-6
clone_size: NA
cdr3_nt: TGTGCCAGCAGCTTAGTGCCTTCCCAGGGGGAGGGGGCGCAGTATTTT
cdr3_aa: CASSLVPSQGEGAQYF

j_call: TRBJ2-1
d_call: TRBD1
v_call: TRBV27
clone_size: few
cdr3_nt: TGTGCCAGCAGTTTCCATGGACAGGGCAACAATGAGCAGTTCTTC
cdr3_aa: CASSFHGQGNNEQFF

j_call: TRBJ1-6
d_call: NA
v_call: TRBV5-1
clone_size: NA
cdr3_nt: TGCGCCAGCAGTCCGGCTGGTAATTCACCCCTCCACTTT
cdr3_aa: CASSPAGNSPLHF

j_call: TRBJ1-5
d_call: TRBD1
v_call: TRBV4-2
clone_size: NA
cdr3_nt: TGTGCCAGCAGCCAAGGACAGGGGGCTGATCAGCCCCAGCATTTT
cdr3_aa: CASSQGQGADQPQHF

j_call: TRBJ1-1
d_call: NA
v_call: TRBV5-1
clone_size: few
cdr3_nt: TGCGCCAGCAGCTTGGCGGTCAGCCTTACTCTATCCGTGAACACTGAAGCTTTCTTT
cdr3_aa: CASSLAVSLTLSVNTEAFF

j_call: TRBJ1-6
d_call: NA
v_call: TRBV30
clone_size: NA
cdr3_nt: TGTGCCTGGGGTTCAGGTTCACCCCTCCACTTT
cdr3_aa: CAWGSGSPLHF

j_call: TRBJ1-1
d_call: TRBD1
v_call: TRBV5-6
clone_size: NA
cdr3_nt: TGTGCCAGCAGCTTGGTCGGGACAGGGAGGGAGAACACTGAAGCTTTCTTT
cdr3_aa: CASSLVGTGRENTEAFF

j_call: TRBJ2-1
d_call: TRBD1
v_call: TRBV29-1
clone_size: NA
cdr3_nt: TGCAGCGTCGACAGGGGCTACAATGAGCAGTTCTTC
cdr3_aa: CSVDRGYNEQFF

j_call: TRBJ2-5
d_call: TRBD2
v_call: TRBV5-1
clone_size: NA
cdr3_nt: TGCGCCAGCAGCTTCGGACTAGCGGGGTTGGAGACCCAGTACTTC
cdr3_aa: CASSFGLAGLETQYF

j_call: TRBJ2-1
d_call: NA
v_call: TRBV14
clone_size: NA
cdr3_nt: TGTGCCAGCAGCCCGACGGGACGGCTCCGGTTCTTC
cdr3_aa: CASSPTGRLRFF

j_call: TRBJ1-4
d_call: NA
v_call: TRBV30
clone_size: NA
cdr3_nt: TGTGCCTGGTCGGCGGGGGTAAATGAAAAACTGTTTTTT
cdr3_aa: CAWSAGVNEKLFF

j_call: TRBJ2-1
d_call: TRBD2
v_call: TRBV6-1
clone_size: NA
cdr3_nt: TGTGCCGGGAAGCGGGAAAGCTCCTACAATGAGCAGTTCTTC
cdr3_aa: CAGKRESSYNEQFF

j_call: TRBJ1-2
d_call: NA
v_call: TRBV6-6
clone_size: once
cdr3_nt: TGTGCCAGCACCTCCAGTGGGAGTTATGGCTACACCTTC
cdr3_aa: CASTSSGSYGYTF

j_call: TRBJ2-7
d_call: TRBD2
v_call: TRBV30
clone_size: NA
cdr3_nt: TGTGCCTGGCAGCGGGACTCCTACGAGCAGTACTTC
cdr3_aa: CAWQRDSYEQYF